This entry lists 25 T cell receptor beta chains sequenced from one sample in a study of a mutant IDH1 vaccine in newly diagnosed glioma. Clones were read by immunoSEQ multiplex PCR, and TCRdb kept only the in-frame ones, dropping some. The table records tens of thousands of clones, around 78% of them present only once. The time point: week 5, during vaccination. The study gave 300 ug of mutant IDH1 20-mer peptide per vaccine dose, with topical imiquimod. No antigen is known for these receptors. Sequenced material: PBMCs, taken from a glioma patient whose treatment included an IDH1 peptide vaccine. Receptors were obtained from a man aged 35-49 years with glioma.

The chain has TRBV9 and TRBJ1-4; D call uncertain. The CDR3 length is 15 residues. Germline V gene lookup returns CDR1 SGDLS and CDR2 YYNGEE. V lost 0 bases and J 0 bases, leaving 6 bases between the germline ends. The CDR3 DNA reads as TGTGCCAGCAGCGTAGGGGTTGCAACTAATGAAAAACTGTTTTTT. This encodes CASSVGVATNEKLFF.

This clone was counted between two and nine times. The chain joins TRBV7-6 to TRBJ2-3; tentative D call: TRBD1 (6 bases). The CDR3 totals 15 residues. The V end lost 5 bases, the J end lost 1 base, and 13 bases lay between the germline ends. Per the germline V gene, CDR1 is SGHVS and CDR2 is FNYEAQ. Written as DNA, the CDR3 is TGTGCCAGCAGCCCCACAGGGTCCGGCACAGATACGCAGTATTTT. Translation: CASSPTGSGTDTQYF. Full variable domain (outside the CDR3, taken from reference TRBV7-6 and TRBJ2-3): GAGVSQSPRYKVTKRGQDVALRCDPISGHVSLYWYRQALGQGPEFLTYFNYEAQQDKSGLPNDRFSAERPEGSISTLTIQRTEQRDSAMYRCASSPTGSGTDTQYFGPGTRLTVL.

The V call is TRBV27, the J call TRBJ1-6; TRBD1 aligns across 9 bases. Germline-derived CDR1 and CDR2 are MNHEY and SMNVEV (reference sequence). V shed 1 base, J shed 7 bases, and the junction held 2 bases outside the gene matches. The CDR3 is 15 amino acids. The CDR3 DNA follows: TGTGCCAGCAGTTTATGGACAGGGGACAATTCACCCCTCCACTTT. As protein: CASSLWTGDNSPLHF.

This clone was recorded only once. At one end the junction does not follow the germline gene, possibly because of a read error. The rearrangement links TRBV7-7 to TRBJ2-5; tentative D call: TRBD1 (6 bases). CDR1 is SSHAT and CDR2 is FNYEAQ in the germline V gene (reference sequence). This CDR3 has 14 residues. The CDR3 spells CASSLWWGRETQYF. CDR3 coding DNA: TGTGCTAGCAGCTTATGGTGGGGGCGGGAGACCCAGTACTTC. Based on the CDR3 plus reference TRBV7-7 and TRBJ2-5, the full variable domain is GAGVSQSPRYKVTKRGQDVTLRCDPISSHATLYWYQQALGQGPEFLTYFNYEAQPDKSGLPSDRFSAERPEGSISTLTIQRTEQRDSAMYRCASSLWWGRETQYFGPGTRLLVL.

This chain uses TRBV6-6 with TRBJ2-7; D call uncertain. The germline gives CDR1 MNHNY, CDR2 SVGAGI (reference sequence). V was clipped by 3 bases and J by 0 bases, with 12 bases between them. There are 15 residues in the CDR3. The CDR3 here is CASSYYASTSYEQYF. CDR3 coding DNA: TGTGCCAGCAGTTATTACGCCTCGACCTCCTACGAGCAGTACTTC.

This chain joins TRBV5-5 and TRBJ1-6; D possibly corresponds to TRBD1 (5 bases). Trimming left V 0 bases short and J 9 bases short, with 13 bases between. Germline assignment: CDR1 SGHKS and CDR2 YYEKEE (reference sequence). The CDR3 covers 15 residues. The CDR3 loop is CASSLAYGRASPLHF. The CDR3 DNA reads as TGTGCCAGCAGCTTGGCCTATGGCAGGGCTTCACCCCTCCACTTT.

The rearrangement links TRBV6-5 to TRBJ1-2; TRBD1 is a possible D gene (6 bases). The germline CDR1 and CDR2 sequences are MNHEY and SVGAGI. The CDR3 consists of 15 residues. Trimming removed 0 bases at V and 7 bases at J, with 15 bases between. For the CDR3, the DNA is TGTGCCAGCAGTTACTCGACGGGGGGCGCATTTGGCTACACCTTC. Translated, it gives CASSYSTGGAFGYTF.

The chain recombines TRBV7-9 with TRBJ2-4; D uncertain. Trimming took off 5 bases at V and 0 bases at J, with 11 bases between the two ends. Germline-derived CDR1 and CDR2 are SEHNR and FQNEAQ (reference sequence). The CDR3 consists of 15 residues. CDR3 nucleotide sequence: TGTGCCAGCAGCCAAGACGGATTAGCCAAAAACATTCAGTACTTC. Its translation is CASSQDGLAKNIQYF. Variable domain in full (rest from reference TRBV7-9 and TRBJ2-4): DTGVSQNPRHKITKRGQNVTFRCDPISEHNRLYWYRQTLGQGPEFLTYFQNEAQLEKSRLLSDRFSAERPKGSFSTLEIQRTEQGDSAMYLCASSQDGLAKNIQYFGAGTRLSVL.

V gene TRBV5-1 combines with J gene TRBJ2-1; 11 positions agree with TRBD2. V shed 4 bases and J 7 bases; nucleotides not matched to a gene: 4. The germline V gene has CDR1 SGHRS and CDR2 YFSETQ. The CDR3 totals 14 residues. CDR3 residues: CASSSSGGANEQFF. The CDR3 bases are TGCGCCAGCAGCAGTAGCGGGGGGGCTAATGAGCAGTTCTTC.

This clone has just a few counts. The J gene is TRBJ1-3, the V gene TRBV6-5, with 10 positions matching TRBD1. Germline lookup yields CDR1 MNHEY and CDR2 SVGAGI. The ends lost 6 bases at V and 4 bases at J; junction bases unmatched: 6. This CDR3 comprises 15 residues. The CDR3 loop is CASRRQGAEGNTIYF. The CDR3 DNA reads as TGTGCCAGCAGGAGACAGGGGGCGGAAGGAAACACCATATATTTT.

The chain recombines TRBV18 with TRBJ2-6, with D possibly matching TRBD2 (5 bases). Trimming stripped 2 bases from V and 0 bases from J, with 14 bases between. This CDR3 region has 18 residues. In germline, CDR1 is KGHSH, CDR2 LQKENI. The CDR3 nucleotides are TGTGCCAGCTCACCAAGGACGGGGTCCCTCTCTGGGGCCAACGTCCTGACTTTC. Its translation is CASSPRTGSLSGANVLTF. Full variable domain (missing parts from reference TRBV18 and TRBJ2-6): NAGVMQNPRHLVRRRGQEARLRCSPMKGHSHVYWYRQLPEEGLKFMVYLQKENIIDESGMPKERFSAEFPKEGPSILRIQQVVRGDSAAYFCASSPRTGSLSGANVLTFGAGSRLTVL.

The genes are TRBV6-5 and TRBJ2-1; 10 bases line up with TRBD1. CDR1 and CDR2 (germline): MNHEY, SVGAGI. Trimming cost V 4 bases and J 12 bases; bases outside gene matches: 9. The CDR3 contains 14 residues. The CDR3 sequence: CASSSTGQGFSQFF. CDR3 sequence (DNA): TGTGCCAGCAGTTCGACGGGACAGGGGTTTTCGCAGTTCTTC.

This clone is medium-sized by share. The gene calls are TRBV5-1 and TRBJ1-1; TRBD1 agrees at 7 bases. In germline, CDR1 is SGHRS, CDR2 YFSETQ. The CDR3 spans 14 residues. J was trimmed by 4 bases and V by 0 bases; bases with no gene match: 3. The CDR3, as DNA: TGCGCCAGCAGCTTGGAGGGGGCCGCCACTGAAGCTTTCTTT. It is translated as CASSLEGAATEAFF.

The rearrangement joins TRBV4-1 to TRBJ2-1; tentatively, D is TRBD1 (6 bases). Between the trimmed V and J ends, which lost 5 bases and 3 bases, there was a span of 8 bases. The CDR3 loop spans 13 amino acids. Germline V lookup: CDR1 MGHRA, CDR2 YSYEKL. The CDR3 is CASSTGRYNEQFF. CDR3 DNA: TGCGCCAGCAGCACAGGGCGCTACAATGAGCAGTTCTTC.

The V and J genes are TRBV6-1 and TRBJ1-4, with TRBD1 as a possible D gene (6 bases). The V and J ends lost 3 bases and 5 bases respectively, with 19 bases between them. This CDR3 is built from 17 residues. In germline, CDR1 is MNHNS, CDR2 SASEGT. The CDR3: CASSDRDTAYLNEKLFF. In nucleotides, the CDR3 is TGTGCCAGCAGTGACCGGGACACCGCGTACCTGAATGAAAAACTGTTTTTT.

The chain joins TRBV18 to TRBJ1-5, with D perhaps TRBD1 (6 bases). Germline-derived CDR1 and CDR2 are KGHSH and LQKENI. Trimming stripped 3 bases from V and 3 bases from J, with 12 bases between. This CDR3 has 15 amino acids. This CDR3 reads CASSPGGADNQPQHF. The CDR3 region has the DNA TGTGCCAGCTCACCCGGGGGGGCGGACAATCAGCCCCAGCATTTT. The full variable domain, with the rest looked up from reference TRBV18 and TRBJ1-5, is NAGVMQNPRHLVRRRGQEARLRCSPMKGHSHVYWYRQLPEEGLKFMVYLQKENIIDESGMPKERFSAEFPKEGPSILRIQQVVRGDSAAYFCASSPGGADNQPQHFGDGTRLSIL.

The genes are TRBV5-6 and TRBJ2-7; D perhaps matches TRBD2 (7 bases). The V end was cut by 0 bases, the J end by 0 bases, with 13 bases between. The CDR3 consists of 16 residues. Germline V gene sequence: CDR1 SGHDT, CDR2 YYEEEE. The CDR3 coding sequence is TGTGCCAGCAGCTTGGGGGGTCGGGGGGCCTCCTACGAGCAGTACTTC. Encoded protein: CASSLGGRGASYEQYF.

The sample holds one count of this clone. The chain has TRBV5-1 and TRBJ2-5; 7 bases line up with TRBD2. Germline V gene data show CDR1 as SGHRS and CDR2 as YFSETQ. The CDR3 covers 13 residues. J gave up 5 bases and V 0 bases, and 1 base lay outside the gene matches. The CDR3 coding sequence is TGCGCCAGCAGCTTGGGGACTAGTGAGACCCAGTACTTC. The encoded protein is CASSLGTSETQYF.

This clone came up a few times. The CDR3: CASSEEGSQPQHF. As DNA, the CDR3 is TGTGCCAGCAGTGAAGAGGGCAGCCAGCCCCAGCATTTT. The rearrangement joins TRBV6-1 to TRBJ1-5; D gene ambiguous. The ends were cut back, 1 base at V and 7 bases at J, with 8 bases in the middle. Germline loops: CDR1 MNHNS, CDR2 SASEGT. The CDR3 length is 13 residues.

This rearrangement joins TRBV5-1 to TRBJ2-5; D is perhaps TRBD1 or TRBD2 (5 bases each). Germline lookup yields CDR1 SGHRS and CDR2 YFSETQ. The V end lost 4 bases, the J end lost 0 bases, and 16 bases lay between the germline ends. This CDR3 comprises 16 residues. The chain's CDR3 is CASSRPRDGHQETQYF. The CDR3 bases are TGCGCCAGCAGCCGGCCCCGGGACGGCCACCAAGAGACCCAGTACTTC.

This clone was detected a few times. The J gene is TRBJ2-7, the V gene TRBV5-1; D may be TRBD1 or TRBD2 (6 bases each). The CDR3 consists of 15 residues. From germline, CDR1 is SGHRS and CDR2 YFSETQ. Trimming cost V 3 bases and J 4 bases, with 17 bases left between them. The CDR3 coding sequence is TGCGCCAGCAGCTCCCAACAGGGACGGGGGTACGAGCAGTACTTC. It codes for CASSSQQGRGYEQYF.

CDR3 loop: CASSQDRIGGFSEQYF. CDR3 DNA sequence: TGTGCCAGCAGCCAAGATCGTATAGGGGGCTTCTCCGAGCAGTACTTC. The chain is built from TRBV14 and TRBJ2-7; 7 nucleotides line up with TRBD1. With V trimmed by 0 bases and J by 6 bases, 11 bases remained unmatched. This CDR3 has 16 residues. The germline gives CDR1 SGHDN, CDR2 FVKESK.

The rearrangement links TRBV29-1 to TRBJ1-1, with D hard to call. The CDR3 length is 13 residues. The germline gives CDR1 SQVTM, CDR2 ANQGSEA. Trimming removed 7 bases from V and 3 bases from J, with 15 bases in between. CDR3 bases: TGCAGCGGGGGTTGGAGCCGTTACACTGAAGCTTTCTTT. Its translation: CSGGWSRYTEAFF.

The chain has TRBV5-1 and TRBJ1-1; no definite D call. V lost 0 bases to trimming and J lost 8 bases, with 11 bases between them. CDR3 length: 13 residues. CDR1 and CDR2 (germline): SGHRS, YFSETQ. CDR3 region: CASSLDWVEEAFF. DNA of the CDR3: TGCGCCAGCAGCTTGGACTGGGTAGAGGAAGCTTTCTTT.

The chain is built from TRBV15 and TRBJ2-7, with 11 bases matching TRBD1. V lost 5 bases to trimming and J lost 3 bases; unmatched junction nucleotides: 3. The CDR3 is 14 amino acids. Germline CDR1 LNHNV, CDR2 YYDKDF (reference sequence). The CDR3 DNA sequence: TGTGCCACCAGCCGCGGGACAGGGGGCTACGAGCAGTACTTC. Amino acids: CATSRGTGGYEQYF.